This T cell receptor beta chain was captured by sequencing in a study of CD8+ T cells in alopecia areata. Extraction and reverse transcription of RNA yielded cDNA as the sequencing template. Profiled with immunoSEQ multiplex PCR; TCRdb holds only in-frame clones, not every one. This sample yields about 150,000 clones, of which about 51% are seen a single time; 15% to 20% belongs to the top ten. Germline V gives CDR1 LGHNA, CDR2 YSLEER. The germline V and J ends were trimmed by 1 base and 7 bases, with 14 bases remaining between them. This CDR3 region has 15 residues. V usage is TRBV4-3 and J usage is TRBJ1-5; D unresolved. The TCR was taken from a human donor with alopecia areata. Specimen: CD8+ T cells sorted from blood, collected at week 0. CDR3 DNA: TGCGCCAGCAGCCAAGTTTTGAGGGTGGGCCAGCCCCAGCATTTT. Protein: CASSQVLRVGQPQHF.